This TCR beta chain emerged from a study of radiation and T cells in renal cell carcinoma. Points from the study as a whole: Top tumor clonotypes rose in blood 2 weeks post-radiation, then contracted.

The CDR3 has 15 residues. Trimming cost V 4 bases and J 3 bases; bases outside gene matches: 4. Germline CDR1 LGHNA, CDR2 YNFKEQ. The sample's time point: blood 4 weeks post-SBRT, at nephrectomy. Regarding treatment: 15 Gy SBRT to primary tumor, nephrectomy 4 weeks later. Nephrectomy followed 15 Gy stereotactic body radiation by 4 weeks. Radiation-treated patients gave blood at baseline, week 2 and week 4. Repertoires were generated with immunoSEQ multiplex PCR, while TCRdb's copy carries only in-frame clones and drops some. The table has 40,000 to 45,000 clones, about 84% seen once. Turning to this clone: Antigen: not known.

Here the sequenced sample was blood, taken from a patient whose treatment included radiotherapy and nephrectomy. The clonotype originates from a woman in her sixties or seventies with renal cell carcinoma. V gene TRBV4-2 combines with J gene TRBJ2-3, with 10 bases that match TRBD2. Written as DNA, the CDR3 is TGTGCCAGCAGCCGAAGCGGGGGGGCGACAGATACGCAGTATTTT. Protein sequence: CASSRSGGATDTQYF.